This T cell receptor beta chain was found in a study of T-cell memory formation after mild COVID-19. Regarding the study as a whole: Clones from the second wave (peaking day 37) had unconfirmed SARS-CoV-2 specificity.

V lost 0 bases and J lost 5; bases outside the gene matches: 11. There are 17 residues in the CDR3. Germline V CDR1 and CDR2: SGHAT, FQNNGV. This clonotype was found a few times. The antigen remains undetermined. TCR alpha and TCR beta cDNA libraries with sample barcodes and UMIs came from 5'RACE using constant-segment primers. TCRdb called the 5' RACE reads again in MiXCR, with one record for every CDR3 protein. The sample comprises about 12,000 distinct CDR3 sequences, roughly 15% of which are singletons, and 55% rests with the top ten. Sequenced sample: PBMCs or a T cell subset sorted from them (not recorded which). The sequence was obtained from a man aged 18 to 30 who had mild COVID-19 (a few samples of this study predate the infection). Cell type and time point are not known. The V and J genes are TRBV11-2 and TRBJ2-5; 8 nucleotides align to TRBD2. The CDR3 nucleotides read TGTGCCAGCAGCTTAGATTTCGAGCGGGGGAACCGGGAGACCCAGTACTTC. Amino acids: CASSLDFERGNRETQYF. The variable domain in full, completed from reference TRBV11-2 and TRBJ2-5, reads EAGVAQSPRYKIIEKRQSVAFWCNPISGHATLYWYQQILGQGPKLLIQFQNNGVVDDSQLPKDRFSAERLKGVDSTLKIQPAKLEDSAVYLCASSLDFERGNRETQYFGPGTRLLVL.